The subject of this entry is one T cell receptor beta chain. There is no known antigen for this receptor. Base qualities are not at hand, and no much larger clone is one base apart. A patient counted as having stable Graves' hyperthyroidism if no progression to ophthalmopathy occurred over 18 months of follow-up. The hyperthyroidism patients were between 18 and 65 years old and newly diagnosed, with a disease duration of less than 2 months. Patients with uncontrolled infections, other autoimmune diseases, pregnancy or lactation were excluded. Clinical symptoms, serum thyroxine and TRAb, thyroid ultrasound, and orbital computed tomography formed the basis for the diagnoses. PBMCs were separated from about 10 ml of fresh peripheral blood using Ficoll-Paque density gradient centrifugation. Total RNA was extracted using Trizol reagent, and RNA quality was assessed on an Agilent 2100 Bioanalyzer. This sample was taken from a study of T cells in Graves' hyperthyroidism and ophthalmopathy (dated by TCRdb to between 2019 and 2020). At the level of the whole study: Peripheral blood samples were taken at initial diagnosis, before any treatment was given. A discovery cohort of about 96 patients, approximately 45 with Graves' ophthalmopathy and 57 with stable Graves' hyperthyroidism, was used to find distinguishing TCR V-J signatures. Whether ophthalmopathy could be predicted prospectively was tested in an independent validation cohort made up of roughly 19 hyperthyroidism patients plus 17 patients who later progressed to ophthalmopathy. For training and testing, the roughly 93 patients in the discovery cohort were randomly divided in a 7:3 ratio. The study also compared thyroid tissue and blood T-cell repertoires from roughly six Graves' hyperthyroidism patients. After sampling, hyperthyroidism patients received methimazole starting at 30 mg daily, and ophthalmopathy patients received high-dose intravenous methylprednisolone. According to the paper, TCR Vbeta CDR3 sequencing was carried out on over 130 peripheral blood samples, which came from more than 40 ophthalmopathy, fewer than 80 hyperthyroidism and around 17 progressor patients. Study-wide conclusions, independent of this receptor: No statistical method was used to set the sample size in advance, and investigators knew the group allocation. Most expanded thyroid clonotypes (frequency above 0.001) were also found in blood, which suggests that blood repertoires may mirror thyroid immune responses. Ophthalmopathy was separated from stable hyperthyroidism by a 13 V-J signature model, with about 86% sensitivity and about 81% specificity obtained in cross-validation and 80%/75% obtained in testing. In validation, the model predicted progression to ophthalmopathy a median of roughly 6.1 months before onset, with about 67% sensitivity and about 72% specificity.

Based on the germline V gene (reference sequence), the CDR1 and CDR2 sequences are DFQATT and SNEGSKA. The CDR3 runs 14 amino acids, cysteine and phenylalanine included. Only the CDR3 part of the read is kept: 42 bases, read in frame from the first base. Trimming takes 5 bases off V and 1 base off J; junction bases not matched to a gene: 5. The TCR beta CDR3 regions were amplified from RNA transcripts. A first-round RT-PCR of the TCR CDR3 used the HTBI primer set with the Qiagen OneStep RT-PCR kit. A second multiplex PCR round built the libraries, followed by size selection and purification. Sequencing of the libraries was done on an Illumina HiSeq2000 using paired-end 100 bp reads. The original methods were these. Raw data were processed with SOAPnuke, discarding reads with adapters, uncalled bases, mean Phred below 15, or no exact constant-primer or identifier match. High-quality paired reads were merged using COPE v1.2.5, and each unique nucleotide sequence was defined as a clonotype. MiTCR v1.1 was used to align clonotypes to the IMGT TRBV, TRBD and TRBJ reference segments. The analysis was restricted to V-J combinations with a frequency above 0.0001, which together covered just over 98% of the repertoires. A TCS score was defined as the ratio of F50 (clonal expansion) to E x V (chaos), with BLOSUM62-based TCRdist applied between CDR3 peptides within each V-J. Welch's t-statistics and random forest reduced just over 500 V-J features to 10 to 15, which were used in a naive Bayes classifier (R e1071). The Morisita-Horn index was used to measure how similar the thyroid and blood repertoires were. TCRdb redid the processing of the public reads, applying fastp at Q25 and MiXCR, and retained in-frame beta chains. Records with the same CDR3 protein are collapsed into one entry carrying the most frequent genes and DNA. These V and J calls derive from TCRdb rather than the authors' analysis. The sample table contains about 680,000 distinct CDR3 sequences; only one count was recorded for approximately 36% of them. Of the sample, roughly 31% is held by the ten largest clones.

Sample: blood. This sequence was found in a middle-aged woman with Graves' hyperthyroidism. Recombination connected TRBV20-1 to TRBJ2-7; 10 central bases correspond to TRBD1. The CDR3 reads CSAFAGQGSYEQYF. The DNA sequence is TGCAGTGCTTTCGCGGGACAGGGGTCCTACGAGCAGTACTTC.